This is a list of T cell receptor beta chains from one sample in a study of T cell responses to AZD1222 COVID-19 vaccine. Clones were sequenced by immunoSEQ multiplex PCR, and TCRdb holds only the in-frame ones, with some missing. The sample holds 90,000 to 120,000 clones, 89% seen once. The sample was peripheral blood, taken on day 0 of AZD1222 vaccination. The source is an adult in good health. Each CDR3 is given with its conserved first and last residue. Fields, in order: D gene, J gene, clone size, V gene, CDR3 DNA, CDR3 protein. A D gene is named only where the DNA matches it firmly. Clone size is given for some rows only: seen once, a few or many times, or a class if the clone is expanded.

TRBD2,TRBJ2-7,NA,TRBV3-1/TRBV3-2,TGTGCCAGCAGCCAAGGGCTAGCGGGAGGGTCCGAGCAGTACTTC,CASSQGLAGGSEQYF
TRBD2,TRBJ2-2,few,TRBV3-1/TRBV3-2,TGTGCCAGCAGCCAAGAAGGGACTACGAACACCGGGGAGCTGTTTTTT,CASSQEGTTNTGELFF
NA,TRBJ1-1,NA,TRBV28,TGTGCCAGCAGCGTCCTAAACACTGAAGCTTTCTTT,CASSVLNTEAFF
NA,TRBJ2-7,NA,TRBV27,TGTGCCAGCAAAGGGGGTAGCGGAAACTCCTACGAGCAGTACTTC,CASKGGSGNSYEQYF
TRBD1,TRBJ1-1,NA,TRBV7-9,TGTGCCAGCAGCTCACAGGGGGAGCCTGAAGCTTTCTTT,CASSSQGEPEAFF
NA,TRBJ2-7,NA,TRBV27,TGTGCCAGCAGTTCCCCCCGCGGTGAGCAGTACTTC,CASSSPRGEQYF
TRBD1,TRBJ2-3,NA,TRBV29-1,TGCAGCGCGCGACAGGGGCAAGTGGATACGCAGTATTTT,CSARQGQVDTQYF
NA,TRBJ1-1,NA,TRBV28,TGTGCCAGCCAGGGCGCAGGTCGTCTAGCTTTCTTT,CASQGAGRLAFF
TRBD1,TRBJ2-7,once,TRBV30,TGTGCCTGGAGATACCACCCGGGACAGGCCTCCTACGAGCAGTACTTC,CAWRYHPGQASYEQYF
TRBD2,TRBJ2-2,once,TRBV2,TGTGCCAGCAGGCCCCCAGGAAGCGGGAGAGGGCTGTTTTTT,CASRPPGSGRGLFF
NA,TRBJ2-3,NA,TRBV7-8,TGTGCCAGCAGTCGCACAGGGGGCGCGTCTAGCGGGGCCACAGATACGCAGTATTTT,CASSRTGGASSGATDTQYF
NA,TRBJ1-2,NA,TRBV9,TGTGCCAGCAGCGTGGGGGGAGGTCTGAACTATGGCTACACCTTC,CASSVGGGLNYGYTF
NA,TRBJ2-2,NA,TRBV5-1,TGCGCCAGCAGTCCGATTCCCACTAAGGGGGAGCTGTTTTTT,CASSPIPTKGELFF
TRBD2,TRBJ2-7,NA,TRBV2,TGTGCCACCCGTCCCCTAGCGGGAGGGTCCATCGAGCAGTACTTC,CATRPLAGGSIEQYF
TRBD2,TRBJ2-6,NA,TRBV18,TGTGCCAGCTTGTCAGGAGGTGGACTAGCGGGAGCTGGGGGGGCCAACGTCCTGACTTTC,CASLSGGGLAGAGGANVLTF
TRBD2,TRBJ2-1,NA,TRBV6-5,TGTGCCAGCACGGCGGGAGGTTCCTACAATGAGCAGTTCTTC,CASTAGGSYNEQFF
TRBD1,TRBJ2-3,NA,TRBV5-1,TGCGCCAGCAGCCCGCGGACAGGGGGCGATAGCACAGATACGCAGTATTTT,CASSPRTGGDSTDTQYF
NA,TRBJ2-6,NA,TRBV7-3,TGTGCCAGCAGCTTAAATGGACGCGTCTCTGGGGCCAACGTCCTGACTTTC,CASSLNGRVSGANVLTF
NA,TRBJ1-6,once,TRBV6-5,TGTGCCAGCAGTTCGCGGGACCCTCCAAATTCACCCCTCCACTTT,CASSSRDPPNSPLHF
NA,TRBJ2-2,NA,TRBV5-1,TGCGCCAGTCGGCTTAACACCGGGGAGCTGTTTTTT,CASRLNTGELFF
NA,TRBJ1-1,NA,TRBV28,TGTGCCAGCAGACTGAACACTGAAGCTTTCTTT,CASRLNTEAFF
TRBD1,TRBJ2-5,NA,TRBV24-1,TGTGCCACCAGTGATCCTGGACAGGGGGCTGGAGAGACCCAGTACTTC,CATSDPGQGAGETQYF
NA,TRBJ2-7,once,TRBV19,TGTGCCAGTAGGGCTGACAGCCGCTACGAGCAGTACTTC,CASRADSRYEQYF
TRBD1,TRBJ2-2,NA,TRBV12-5,TGTGCTAGTGGTTTGGCAGGGGGCGGAGGCGGGGAGCTGTTTTTT,CASGLAGGGGGELFF
NA,TRBJ1-1,once,TRBV11-1,TGTGCCAGCAGCCACCCCGCCCAGGGACCCTACACTGAAGCTTTCTTT,CASSHPAQGPYTEAFF
NA,TRBJ2-1,NA,TRBV19,TGTGCCAGTAGTTTCTTAGGCACGGGCAATGAGCAGTTCTTC,CASSFLGTGNEQFF
NA,TRBJ2-3,NA,TRBV7-9,TGTGCCAGCAGCTTGCGCCGGGCGACTAGGGCCGAAGATACGCAGTATTTT,CASSLRRATRAEDTQYF
NA,TRBJ1-6,NA,TRBV7-9,TGTGCCAGCAGCAAGAGGGGGGGAATGAATTCACCCCTCCACTTT,CASSKRGGMNSPLHF
TRBD2,TRBJ2-7,NA,TRBV5-5,TGTGCCACCGCCAGAGTGGGGGGACTAGCGGGAAACTCCTACGAGCAGTACTTC,CATARVGGLAGNSYEQYF
TRBD2,TRBJ2-7,NA,TRBV7-2,TGTGCCAGCAGAACTAGCGGGGTGGGGTCCTACGAGCAGTACTTC,CASRTSGVGSYEQYF
TRBD1,TRBJ1-2,NA,TRBV27,TGTGCCAGCAGTCCATATCTCCCCGGACAGGGTATGGGCTACACCTTC,CASSPYLPGQGMGYTF
NA,TRBJ2-2,NA,TRBV12-3/TRBV12-4,TGTGCCAGCACACGGACGAGCACCGGGGAGCTGTTTTTT,CASTRTSTGELFF
NA,TRBJ1-6,NA,TRBV6-1,TGTGCCAGCAGTGCTTCGGACGCCCTCTATAATTCACCCCTCCACTTT,CASSASDALYNSPLHF
NA,TRBJ2-5,NA,TRBV15,TGTGCCACCAGCAGCCGATCAAGAGGGGAGACCCAGTACTTC,CATSSRSRGETQYF
NA,TRBJ1-2,NA,TRBV9,TGTGCCAGCAGCGTAGAGGGGGGAACTGGCTACACCTTC,CASSVEGGTGYTF
NA,TRBJ1-3,NA,TRBV28,TGTGCCAGCAGCCCTAGGGGGACGGCTGGAAACACCATATATTTT,CASSPRGTAGNTIYF
NA,TRBJ1-6,NA,TRBV23-1,TGCGCCAGCAGTCAATCCTCATGTCAGGCAGACCACCGGAATTCACCCCTCCACTTT,CASSQSSCQADHRNSPLHF
TRBD1,TRBJ1-5,NA,TRBV2,TGTGCCAGCAGTGACGGTTCAGGGGGGGAACAGCCCCAGCATTTT,CASSDGSGGEQPQHF
NA,TRBJ1-4,NA,TRBV6-5,TGTGCCAGCAAGACGGCAACTAATGAAAAACTGTTTTTT,CASKTATNEKLFF
NA,TRBJ2-7,NA,TRBV29-1,TGCAGCGTGTGGACAGATCGAACCTACGAGCAGTACTTC,CSVWTDRTYEQYF
NA,TRBJ2-5,NA,TRBV7-8,TGTGCCAGCAGCTTAGCCGCCACTAGCCAAGAGACCCAGTACTTC,CASSLAATSQETQYF
NA,TRBJ2-3,once,TRBV7-9,TGTGCCAGCAGCGGACGGACAGACCCTAGCACAGATACGCAGTATTTT,CASSGRTDPSTDTQYF
TRBD1,TRBJ1-1,NA,TRBV7-9,TGTGCCAGCAGCCAACAGGGGGACACTGAAGCTTTCTTT,CASSQQGDTEAFF
TRBD1,TRBJ1-2,few,TRBV19,TGTGCCAGTAGTCTTGGGACAGGGGTAGGCTACACCTTC,CASSLGTGVGYTF
NA,TRBJ2-4,NA,TRBV27,TGTGCCAGCAGTTTAGAACCGGGGACGTCGGTTCAGTACTTC,CASSLEPGTSVQYF